This TCR beta chain was sequenced in a study of naive and memory T cell subsets. On this clonotype itself: Its specificity is unknown.

CMV status came from CD4+ T cell IFNgamma after overnight CMV lysate stimulation of fresh PBMCs. After CD4 positive bead selection, the CD4-negative fraction gave CD8 T cells. Cells stained for CD3, CD4, CD8, CD45RA and CD27 were sorted into four subsets. Study-level findings and limits: A few larger clonotypes appeared in naive repertoires, especially CD8, possibly memory cells re-expressing CD45RA.

Two oligonucleotides, mixed equimolar, formed the beta constant-region primer covering TRBC1 and TRBC2. TCRdb reprocessed the UMI-ligation and nested PCR reads with MiXCR, giving one entry per CDR3 protein. The sample contains 130,000 to 150,000 distinct CDR3 sequences, 15% to 20% of which appear only once. Germline assignment: CDR1 MGHRA and CDR2 YSYEKL. Trimming removed 1 base from V and 7 bases from J; junction bases left unmatched: 8. This CDR3 has 15 amino acids. The receptor was isolated from a human donor in good health. The specimen sequenced was naive CD4+ T cells from blood. J is TRBJ1-2 and V is TRBV4-1, with 8 bases that match TRBD1. The CDR3 bases are TGCGCCAGCAGCCAAGGGACAGGGAATGTGCGTGGCTACACCTTC. Protein sequence: CASSQGTGNVRGYTF.